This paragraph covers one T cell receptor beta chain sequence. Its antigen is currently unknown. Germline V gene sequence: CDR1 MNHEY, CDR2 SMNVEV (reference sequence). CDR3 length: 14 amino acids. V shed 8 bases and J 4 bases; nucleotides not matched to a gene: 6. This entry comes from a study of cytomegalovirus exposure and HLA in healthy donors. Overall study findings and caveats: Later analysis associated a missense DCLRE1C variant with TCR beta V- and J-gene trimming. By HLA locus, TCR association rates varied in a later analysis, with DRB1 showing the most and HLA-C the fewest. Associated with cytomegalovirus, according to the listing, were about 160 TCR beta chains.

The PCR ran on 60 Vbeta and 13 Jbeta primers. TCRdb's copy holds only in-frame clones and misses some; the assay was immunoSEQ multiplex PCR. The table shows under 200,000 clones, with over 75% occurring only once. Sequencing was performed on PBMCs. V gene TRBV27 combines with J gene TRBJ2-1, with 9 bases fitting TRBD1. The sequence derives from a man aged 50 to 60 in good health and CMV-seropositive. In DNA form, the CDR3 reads TGTGCCAGCCACCGGGACAGGGCTTACAATGAGCAGTTCTTC. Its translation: CASHRDRAYNEQFF.